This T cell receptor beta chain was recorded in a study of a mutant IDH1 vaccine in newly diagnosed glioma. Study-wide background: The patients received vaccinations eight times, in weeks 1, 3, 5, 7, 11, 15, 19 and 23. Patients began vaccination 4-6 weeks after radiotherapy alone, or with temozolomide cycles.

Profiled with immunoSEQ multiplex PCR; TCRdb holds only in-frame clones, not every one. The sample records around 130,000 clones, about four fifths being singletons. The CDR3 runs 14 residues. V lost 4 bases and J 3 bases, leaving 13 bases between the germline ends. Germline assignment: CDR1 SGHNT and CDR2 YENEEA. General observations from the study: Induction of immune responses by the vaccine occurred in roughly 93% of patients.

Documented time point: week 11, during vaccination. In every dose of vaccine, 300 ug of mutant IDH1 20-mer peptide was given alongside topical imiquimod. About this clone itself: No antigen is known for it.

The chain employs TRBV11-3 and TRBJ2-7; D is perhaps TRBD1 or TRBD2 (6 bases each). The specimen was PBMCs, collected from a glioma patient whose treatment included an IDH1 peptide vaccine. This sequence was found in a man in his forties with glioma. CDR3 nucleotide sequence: TGTGCCAGCAGCTCTACCGGAGGGGGCTACGAGCAGTACTTC. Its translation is CASSSTGGGYEQYF.